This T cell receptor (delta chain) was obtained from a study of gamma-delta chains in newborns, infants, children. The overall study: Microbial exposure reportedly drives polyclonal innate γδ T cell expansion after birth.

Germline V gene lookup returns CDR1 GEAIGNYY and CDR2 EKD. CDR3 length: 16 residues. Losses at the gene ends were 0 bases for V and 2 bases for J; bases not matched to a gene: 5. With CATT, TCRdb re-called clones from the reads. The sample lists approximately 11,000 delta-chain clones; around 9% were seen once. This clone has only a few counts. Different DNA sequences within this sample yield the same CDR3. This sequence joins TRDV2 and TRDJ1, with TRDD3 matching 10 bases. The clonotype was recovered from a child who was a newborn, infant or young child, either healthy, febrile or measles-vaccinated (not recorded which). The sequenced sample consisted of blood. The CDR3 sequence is CACDTLILGDTDKLIF. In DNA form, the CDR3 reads TGTGCCTGTGACACCCTTATACTGGGGGATACCGATAAACTCATCTTT.